This record concerns one T cell receptor beta chain sequence. This receptor's antigen is unknown. Per-base qualities were not stored, and no clone one base away is much larger. The immunoSEQ Assay, a bias-controlled multiplex PCR, was used to amplify TCRbeta CDR3 regions from genomic DNA. The authors processed their data as follows. Within the assay, amplification of reference gene primers was used to estimate how many nucleated cells each sample contained. Sequence reads were collapsed and filtered to measure the absolute abundance of every unique TCRbeta CDR3 rearrangement. For each sample, productive Simpson clonality was calculated by taking the square root of Simpson's diversity index across productive rearrangements. Imported from immuneACCESS, the table was reduced by TCRdb to in-frame sequences with V and J called. These copies leave out some clones; in studies compared against another copy, an unresolved V gene accounts for under half, and the cause of the remainder is not known. That table supplies the V and J calls and clone size; D and trimming were determined from the DNA. The sample has 400,000 or so clones on record, 70% to 90% of them singletons. The ten largest make up roughly 1.6% of the sample.

One collaborating source in Seattle enrolled patients during active infection and followed them longitudinally through the course of disease. Each collaborating institution followed its own protocols to collect whole blood in K2EDTA tubes. For TCRbeta analysis, collaborators shipped samples in one of three forms: frozen whole blood, isolated PBMCs, or DNA extracted from either of those sample types. This entry belongs to a study of blood T cell repertoires in COVID-19 (dated by TCRdb to about 2020). With regard to the full study: Samples from collaborators originated in the United States, Italy and Spain and spanned both the acute and convalescent phases of COVID-19. Where available, HLA class I and class II types were obtained from metadata supplied by the sample provider rather than from assay-based typing. Samples were obtained from the ongoing ImmuneRACE study (first 160 participants) and from some 1,300 subjects provided by 6 global collaborators. The prospective study material was composed of cDNA or gDNA derived from T cells, B-cell-depleted T cells, or PBMCs. The dataset comprised deeply sampled blood TCRbeta repertoires from subjects exposed to, actively infected with, or recovered from COVID-19. Sample metadata almost always included a de-identified subject ID, COVID-19 status, age in years and sex. The repertoires were released in a freely available public database intended as a resource for research on the immune response to SARS-CoV-2.

Broader findings and caveats from the paper: Clinical and demographic metadata were provided uncurated, with the amount varying by source and participant.

The CDR3 covers 16 residues, taking in both the cysteine and the phenylalanine. The only DNA kept is the CDR3, 48 bases in frame from the first base. Germline trimming: 1 base from V, 5 bases from J; junction bases outside gene matches: 10. CDR1 and CDR2 (SGHTA, FQGNSA) derive from the germline V gene. Sequenced: peripheral blood. The chain links TRBV7-2 with TRBJ2-5; 7 central bases correspond to TRBD2. The TCR sequence derives from a woman in her thirties or forties with COVID-19, enrolled during active disease. The CDR3 protein is CASSLVRGSWEETQYF. The DNA reads TGTGCCAGCAGCTTAGTGCGGGGGTCATGGGAGGAGACCCAGTACTTC.